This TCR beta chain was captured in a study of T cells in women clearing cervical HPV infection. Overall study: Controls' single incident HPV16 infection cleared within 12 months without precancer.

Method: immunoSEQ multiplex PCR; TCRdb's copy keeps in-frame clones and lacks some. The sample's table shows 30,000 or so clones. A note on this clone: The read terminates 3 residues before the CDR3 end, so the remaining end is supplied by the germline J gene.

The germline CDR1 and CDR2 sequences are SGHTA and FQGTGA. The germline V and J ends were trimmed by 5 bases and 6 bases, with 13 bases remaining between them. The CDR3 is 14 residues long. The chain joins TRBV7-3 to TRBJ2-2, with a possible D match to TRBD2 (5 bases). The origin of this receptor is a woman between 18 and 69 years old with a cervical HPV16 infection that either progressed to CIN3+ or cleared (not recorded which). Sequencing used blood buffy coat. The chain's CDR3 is CASSPSYESGELFF. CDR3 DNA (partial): TGTGCCAGCAGCCCTAGCTACGAGTCCGGGGAG.